This TCR beta chain stems from a study of T cell responses to AZD1222 COVID-19 vaccine. Study-wide results and caveats: Spike-wide coverage was observed for vaccine-associated CD4 TCRs, with dominant responses at 160-218 and 743-854. Researchers took repertoire samples only after the peak T cell response had come. Among AZD1222 vaccinees, only 5 to 7 were seropositive at baseline. The donor cohort was predominantly white British with a female majority, and clonal diversity may have been underestimated.

With respect to this clone: Its antigen is still unknown.

Clones were sequenced by immunoSEQ multiplex PCR, and TCRdb holds only the in-frame ones, with some missing. The sample lists approximately 140,000 clones, around 91% seen once, with less than 5.5% in the top ten. This CDR3 is 14 amino acids long. Germline V CDR1 and CDR2: SGHRS, YFSETQ. With 1 base removed from V and 6 bases from J, the gap between germline ends came to 13 bases. The gene calls are TRBV5-1 and TRBJ1-2; D is perhaps TRBD1 (6 bases). This sequence originates from an adult in good health. The source material was peripheral blood, sampled on day 0 of AZD1222 vaccination. CDR3 DNA: TGCGCCAGCAGCTTGCCGGACAGTCTTGATGGCTACACCTTC. Its translation is CASSLPDSLDGYTF.